These T cell receptor beta chains were read from a single sample in a study of T cells after yellow fever vaccination. TCRdb re-derived calls from the 5' RACE reads in MiXCR, one entry per CDR3 protein. The data show 510,000 or so distinct CDR3 sequences, 15% to 20% seen once. The source material was PBMCs, sampled 15 days after the yellow fever booster vaccination. The receptors come from a man younger than 45 who received the YFV17D yellow fever vaccine. Both conserved end residues are part of each CDR3. A D gene is named only where the DNA matches it firmly. Rows give clone size only sometimes, using once, few, many, or a class for an expanded clone.

cdr3_nt cdr3_aa j_call v_call d_call clone_size
TGTGCCACCAGTGACCTCAACGGGGGCTCCTACAATGAGCAGTTCTTC CATSDLNGGSYNEQFF TRBJ2-1 TRBV24-1 . .
TGCTGTGCCCTAGGGAGCGGCGGGGTGTCCGGTTACGAGCAGTACTTC CCALGSGGVSGYEQYF TRBJ2-7 TRBV20-1 . .
TGTGCCAGCAGTTCCAGCGGGCGCACCGGGGAGCTGTTTTTT CASSSSGRTGELFF TRBJ2-2 TRBV12-3/TRBV12-4 . .
TGTGCCAGCAGTCAAATAACATACAGGGGGTCCACTGAAGCTTTCTTT CASSQITYRGSTEAFF TRBJ1-1 TRBV3-1 TRBD1 few
TGTGCCACCAGTGATTCTACTCGGGACCCGCAGCAGTTCTTC CATSDSTRDPQQFF TRBJ2-1 TRBV24-1 . .
TGCAGTGCTAGGGGGGACAGGGGTAACTTTCAGACGCCCTACGAGCAGTACTTC CSARGDRGNFQTPYEQYF TRBJ2-7 TRBV20-1 TRBD1 .
TGTGCCATCAGTGATGCGGATTTCGAGGACAGGGGCTCCTACGAGCAGTACTTC CAISDADFEDRGSYEQYF TRBJ2-7 TRBV10-3 TRBD1 .
TGTGCCAGCAGCCACCAGGGACAGGGTCTTTGGAGTGAAAAACTGTTTTTT CASSHQGQGLWSEKLFF TRBJ1-4 TRBV3-1 TRBD1 .
TGTGCCAGCACCCTTGGTGCCGGGAGGGAATTTTCCTACGAGCAGTACTTC CASTLGAGREFSYEQYF TRBJ2-7 TRBV28 TRBD2 few
TGCGCCAGCAGCCAATTTAACGAGCGGGCCGACGAGCAGTACTTC CASSQFNERADEQYF TRBJ2-7 TRBV4-1 . .
TGCAGTGCTAGCCGGGCGAATACGAAGTATGAGCAGTTCTTC CSASRANTKYEQFF TRBJ2-1 TRBV20-1 . .
TGTGCCTGGAGTGTTAAGTATGAGCAGTTCTTC CAWSVKYEQFF TRBJ2-1 TRBV30 . many
TGTGCCAGCAGCGCCCGCGCCGGGCGGTCGACCGGGGAGCTGTTTTTT CASSARAGRSTGELFF TRBJ2-2 TRBV9 . .
TGTGCCAGCAGTTTACTCCCGGGACAGGGGCCCTATGGCTACACCTTC CASSLLPGQGPYGYTF TRBJ1-2 TRBV28 TRBD1 .
TGTGCCAGCAGCTTAAACGGGGTGCACACCGGGGAGCTGTTTTTT CASSLNGVHTGELFF TRBJ2-2 TRBV7-3 . few
TGTGCCAGCAGTCGGACTAGCGGGAGTTCTCAGTACTTC CASSRTSGSSQYF TRBJ2-5 TRBV12-3/TRBV12-4 TRBD2 many
TGTGCCAGCAATTCTGGCAAAAGAGATCACAATGAGCAGTTCTTC CASNSGKRDHNEQFF TRBJ2-1 TRBV7-9 . .
TGTGCCAGCAGCACAGTGGTACAGGGCCAAGAGACCCAGTACTTC CASSTVVQGQETQYF TRBJ2-5 TRBV7-2 . few
TGTGCCGTCCGCGGCGGGGGAGTTACTAACTATGGCTACACCTTC CAVRGGGVTNYGYTF TRBJ1-2 TRBV12-3/TRBV12-4 . once
TGTGCCAGCAGCTTGGTGAGGGACGAGCAGTACTTC CASSLVRDEQYF TRBJ2-7 TRBV7-2 . few
TGTGCCAGCTTCGAATCCGGGACAGGGGACAATCAGCCCCAGCATTTT CASFESGTGDNQPQHF TRBJ1-5 TRBV7-8 TRBD1 few
TGTGCCAGCTCACCCGAGGGGTACACTTCGCAGTATTTT CASSPEGYTSQYF TRBJ2-3 TRBV18 . few
TGCAGTGCTACCCCGACGGGCAGGGGGGACTACGAGCAGTACTTC CSATPTGRGDYEQYF TRBJ2-7 TRBV20-1 . .
TGTGCCACCAGTGATTCCGAATGGAATGAGCAGTTCTTC CATSDSEWNEQFF TRBJ2-1 TRBV24-1 . .
TGTGCCAGCAGAAGCCCCAATAGCAATCAGCCCCAGCATTTT CASRSPNSNQPQHF TRBJ1-5 TRBV6-1 . few
TGTGCCACCAGTTCTCCAGGGGGCCAAGAGACCCAGTACTTC CATSSPGGQETQYF TRBJ2-5 TRBV24-1 TRBD1 .
TGTGCCAGCAGCCCGGGGAGACCGGAGGGATACTTC CASSPGRPEGYF TRBJ2-5 TRBV11-2 . once
TGCGCCAGCAGCTTGGGCGGGAGTAGATCGGGTGAGCAGTTCTTC CASSLGGSRSGEQFF TRBJ2-1 TRBV5-1 TRBD2 .
TGTGCCAGCAGTTACAGTATGTCTTCAGAGACCCAGTACTTC CASSYSMSSETQYF TRBJ2-5 TRBV6-5 . .
TGTGCCAGCAGTTTAGTTGCGTCTAGCGGGCCGGGCAATGAGCAGTTCTTC CASSLVASSGPGNEQFF TRBJ2-1 TRBV27 TRBD2 .
TGTGCCAGCAGTTTAGCGCGAAGGAAAGAGACCCAGTACTTC CASSLARRKETQYF TRBJ2-5 TRBV12-3/TRBV12-4 . .
TGCAGCGGGTGGGGACAGCAAGAGACCCAGTACTTC CSGWGQQETQYF TRBJ2-5 TRBV29-1 TRBD1 few
TGCGCCAGCAAGTCGGCTAGCGAGGACTCCAATGAGCAGTTCTTC CASKSASEDSNEQFF TRBJ2-1 TRBV10-2 . few
TGCAGCGTTCCGGGACAGGGGGCTTACGGGGAGCTGTTTTTT CSVPGQGAYGELFF TRBJ2-2 TRBV29-1 TRBD1 .
TGCAGTGCCAGTGCAGGGGTGGGCGAGCAGTACTTC CSASAGVGEQYF TRBJ2-7 TRBV20-1 . few
TGCGCCAGCAGCGGACGGACAGGGGAGAACATTCAGTACTTC CASSGRTGENIQYF TRBJ2-4 TRBV5-1 TRBD1 few
TGTGCCAGCAGTTTAGGGGGACTAGCGGGAGGCGAGCAGTTCTTC CASSLGGLAGGEQFF TRBJ2-1 TRBV12-3/TRBV12-4 TRBD2 .
TGCAGTGCTAATAGACAGATCCTCTACAATGAGCAGTTCTTC CSANRQILYNEQFF TRBJ2-1 TRBV20-1 . .
TGCAGTGCTAGGGTTACAGGGGACACCGGGGAGCTGTTTTTT CSARVTGDTGELFF TRBJ2-2 TRBV20-1 TRBD1 .
TGCGCCAGCAGCTTGGAAACAGGGGAACAAGAGACCCAGTACTTC CASSLETGEQETQYF TRBJ2-5 TRBV5-1 TRBD1 once
TGTGCCAGCAGCCAAGTTGGAGGATTTGGAACAACTGAAGCTTTCTTT CASSQVGGFGTTEAFF TRBJ1-1 TRBV3-1 . .
TGTGCCAGCAGCGTAGTAGGAAGCGGGAGTTACAATGAGCAGTTCTTC CASSVVGSGSYNEQFF TRBJ2-1 TRBV9 TRBD2 .